The next 12 T cell receptor beta chains were all read from a single sample in a study of blood T cell repertoires in COVID-19. Here immunoSEQ multiplex PCR was the method, and the copy in TCRdb shows in-frame clones only, minus some. Altogether 120,000 or so clones are present, 70% to 90% being singletons, with the ten largest covering 7.5% to 8%. The sample taken for sequencing was peripheral blood. The source of these receptors is a man aged 50 or older with acute or convalescent COVID-19.

This clone was observed a few times. In DNA, the CDR3 is TGCAGCGTTGTTGTGGGAGCGGACACCGGGGAGCTGTTTTTT. It is translated as CSVVVGADTGELFF. The gene calls are TRBV29-1 and TRBJ2-2; tentative D call: TRBD2 (5 bases). Trimming stripped 4 bases from V and 3 bases from J, with 12 bases between. This CDR3 has 14 residues. Per the germline V gene, CDR1 is SQVTM and CDR2 is ANQGSEA.

The rearrangement joins TRBV27 to TRBJ2-7, with a weak D call TRBD1 (6 bases). The CDR3 contains 16 residues. Germline CDR1 is MNHEY and CDR2 is SMNVEV (reference sequence). V was cut by 10 bases and J by 2 bases, with 24 bases left in between. CDR3 sequence: CATKRGGAQPTYEQYF. The CDR3 nucleotides are TGTGCCACCAAGCGAGGGGGTGCGCAACCGACCTACGAGCAGTACTTC.

The chain joins TRBV19 to TRBJ1-2; 9 nucleotides align to TRBD1. V lost 4 bases, J lost 4 bases, and 7 bases stayed unmatched. The CDR3 covers 15 residues. CDR1 is LNHDA and CDR2 is SQIVND in the germline V gene (reference sequence). The CDR3 reads CASSTNTGGGYGYTF. Here the CDR3 DNA reads TGTGCCAGTAGTACCAACACAGGGGGCGGCTATGGCTACACCTTC.

Concerning this clone itself: The germline gene is not matched at one end of the junction; a read error may be the cause. The rearrangement uses TRBV6-2 or TRBV6-3 and TRBJ1-3; D gene uncertain. The CDR3 is 12 amino acids. The germline V gene encodes CDR1 MNHEY and CDR2 SVGEGT. The CDR3 coding sequence is TGTGCCAGCAGTCACTCTGGAAACACCATATATTTT. Amino acid sequence: CASSHSGNTIYF.

This clone turned up a few times. The chain uses TRBV4-3 and TRBJ1-1, with D possibly matching TRBD1 (6 bases). CDR3 size: 12 residues. Germline assignment: CDR1 LGHNA and CDR2 YSLEER. V was shortened by 5 bases and J by 10 bases, with 14 bases between the two germline ends. CDR3 protein: CASSGAGRGAFF. The CDR3 coding sequence is TGCGCCAGCAGCGGGGCCGGCAGGGGAGCTTTCTTT.

The chain combines TRBV29-1 with TRBJ2-3; 16 bases agree with TRBD2. This CDR3 spans 16 amino acids. Losses at the gene ends were 6 bases for V and 4 bases for J; bases not matched to a gene: 7. The germline CDR1 and CDR2 sequences are SQVTM and ANQGSEA. The DNA of the CDR3 is TGCAGCGTCCTGGGACTAGCGGGAGGGCCTGCAGATACGCAGTATTTT. It yields the protein CSVLGLAGGPADTQYF.

DNA for the CDR3: TGTGCCAGCACCAGGGGGCGGAATCAGCCCCAGCATTTT. Protein: CASTRGRNQPQHF. The V and J genes are TRBV6-5 and TRBJ1-5; TRBD1 agrees at 8 bases. The V gene's germline CDR1 is MNHEY and CDR2 SVGAGI. J gave up 4 bases and V 7 bases, and 3 bases lay outside the gene matches. The CDR3 is 13 amino acids.

This clone turned up a few times. V gene TRBV19 combines with J gene TRBJ1-5; unclear D gene. Germline CDR1 is LNHDA and CDR2 is SQIVND (reference sequence). The CDR3 covers 14 residues. Trimming took off 5 bases at V and 3 bases at J, with 11 bases between the two ends. CDR3 region: CASSQTINNQPQHF. CDR3 sequence (DNA): TGTGCCAGTAGTCAGACAATAAACAATCAGCCCCAGCATTTT.

This sequence joins TRBV5-4 and TRBJ1-1; D is unclear. Germline CDR1 SGHNT, CDR2 YYREEE (reference sequence). Trimming stripped 0 bases from V and 6 bases from J, with 12 bases between. CDR3 length equals 14 residues. CDR3 coding DNA: TGTGCCAGCAGCTTGGAGCAGACGGCGGCTGAAGCTTTCTTT. Translation: CASSLEQTAAEAFF.

This sequence joins TRBV3-1 (or the pseudogene TRBV3-2) and TRBJ2-3; D is perhaps TRBD2 (5 bases). V was pared by 3 bases and J by 4 bases, with 14 bases between. The length of the CDR3 is 15 residues. Looked up from germline, CDR1 is LGHDT and CDR2 is YNNKEL (reference sequence). This CDR3 is CASSQGPSSADTQYF. The CDR3 region has the DNA TGTGCCAGCAGCCAGGGTCCTAGCTCGGCAGATACGCAGTATTTT.

DNA of the CDR3: TGTGCCAGCAGCCCCCAAAATAAGCCTGAAGCTTTCTTT. It encodes CASSPQNKPEAFF. This chain connects TRBV5-4 to TRBJ1-1, with D unresolved. Trimming removed 4 bases at V and 6 bases at J, with 13 bases between. Per germline, CDR1 SGHNT and CDR2 YYREEE (reference sequence). This CDR3 is built from 13 residues.

J is TRBJ1-2 and V is TRBV2; 7 nucleotides match TRBD1. CDR3 size: 15 residues. Germline-derived CDR1 and CDR2 are SNHLY and FYNNEI. Trimming at V came to 6 bases and at J to 7 bases, leaving 14 bases not matched to a gene. CDR3 nucleotides: TGTGCCAGCAGCATACTGACAGGGCCCGGCGGTGGCTACACCTTC. This sequence encodes CASSILTGPGGGYTF.